Below, 27 T cell receptor beta chains from the same sample are listed, as sequenced in a study of CD8 T cells in Susac syndrome (dated by TCRdb to about 2019). The method behind the library was the immunoSEQ multiplex PCR assay. RNA was extracted using the RNeasy kit, and about 0.5 to 1 microgram was reverse transcribed with random hexamers. TCRdb handled the public reads itself, with Q25 trimming in fastp and clone calling in MiXCR, and kept productive beta chains. Here each entry gathers all rows of one CDR3 protein and keeps the most common genes and DNA. The sample table lists 150,000 to 200,000 distinct CDR3 sequences, around 95% of them with a count of one. The ten largest clonotypes hold approximately 0.15% of the sample. Sequenced: CD8+ T cells from PBMCs. The receptors come from a human donor with Susac syndrome.

The rearrangement uses TRBV7-3 and TRBJ2-1; unclear D gene. Trimming stripped 1 base from V and 4 bases from J, with 11 bases between. The CDR3 length is 15 residues. The germline V gene has CDR1 SGHTA and CDR2 FQGTGA. The CDR3 nucleotides read TGTGCCAGCAGCTTAATCCCTGGACGTTACAATGAGCAGTTCTTC. Its protein is CASSLIPGRYNEQFF.

The chain carries TRBV5-6 and TRBJ1-1; D might be TRBD1 (6 bases). V shed 0 bases and J shed 8 bases, with 8 bases lying between them. The CDR3 has 12 amino acids. CDR1 and CDR2 from the germline V gene are SGHDT and YYEEEE. The CDR3 DNA is TGTGCCAGCAGCTTGGAGGGGGAAGAAGCTTTCTTT. Translating gives CASSLEGEEAFF.

V gene TRBV27 combines with J gene TRBJ2-2, with 10 bases identical to TRBD2. Germline V gene data show CDR1 as MNHEY and CDR2 as SMNVEV (reference sequence). V lost 6 bases to trimming and J lost 1 base; unmatched junction nucleotides: 5. The CDR3 contains 16 residues. The CDR3 protein is CASSGLAVENTGELFF. The CDR3 coding sequence is TGTGCCAGCAGCGGACTAGCGGTAGAGAACACCGGGGAGCTGTTTTTT.

V usage is TRBV4-1 and J usage is TRBJ2-1; TRBD2 matches at 10 bases. The junction had 12 bases not matched to a gene; V was cut back by 1 base and J by 3 bases. The CDR3 totals 19 residues. Germline V gene data show CDR1 as MGHRA and CDR2 as YSYEKL. In DNA, the CDR3 is TGCGCCAGCAGCCAAGGCCCCTTACGACTAGCGGGCTTCTACAATGAGCAGTTCTTC. Its protein is CASSQGPLRLAGFYNEQFF.

The rearrangement links TRBV23-1 to TRBJ1-1; the D is unclear. TRBV23-1 is given ORF status, its function remaining uncertain. The CDR3 loop spans 11 amino acids. Trimming cost V 9 bases and J 3 bases, with 8 bases left between them. In nucleotides, the CDR3 is TGCGCCAGACTTAGGGACACTGAAGCTTTCTTT. This translates into CARLRDTEAFF.

This clonotype was detected a few times. This chain links TRBV5-1 with TRBJ2-7; D possibly corresponds to TRBD2 (6 bases). The ends were cut back, 4 bases at V and 4 bases at J, with 12 bases in the middle. This CDR3 has 13 residues. Germline CDR1 SGHRS, CDR2 YFSETQ. The CDR3 spells CASSPAGLYEQYF. CDR3 nucleotide sequence: TGCGCCAGCAGCCCTGCCGGACTATACGAGCAGTACTTC.

This chain connects TRBV11-2 to TRBJ2-4; TRBD1 matches 7 bases. The CDR3 contains 15 residues. Trimming at V came to 4 bases and at J to 2 bases, leaving 5 bases not matched to a gene. Looked up from germline, CDR1 is SGHAT and CDR2 is FQNNGV. The chain's CDR3 is CASSSLGQSKNIQYF. DNA of the CDR3: TGTGCCAGCAGCTCATTGGGACAGTCCAAAAACATTCAGTACTTC.

The V call is TRBV5-1, the J call TRBJ2-1, with 9 positions matching TRBD1. Trimming removed 3 bases from V and 4 bases from J; junction bases left unmatched: 8. The CDR3 runs 16 residues. Germline CDR1 reads SGHRS; CDR2 reads YFSETQ. This chain's CDR3 is CASSSGGQGLYNEQFF. In nucleotides, the CDR3 is TGCGCCAGCAGCTCTGGGGGACAGGGCTTGTACAATGAGCAGTTCTTC.

This chain joins TRBV12-3 or TRBV12-4 and TRBJ2-7; 7 bases fit TRBD1. The CDR3 is 13 amino acids. The trim removed 5 bases at V and 5 bases at J, leaving 6 bases unmatched. Here the CDR3 reads CASSPGTVHEQYF. As DNA, the CDR3 is TGTGCCAGCAGTCCCGGGACAGTCCACGAGCAGTACTTC.

This chain uses TRBV28 with TRBJ2-5, with D uncertain. The germline CDR1 and CDR2 sequences are MDHEN and SYDVKM. Trimming pared 4 bases from V and 2 bases from J, leaving 8 bases between. The CDR3 has 13 residues. CDR3 DNA sequence: TGTGCCAGCAGTTCCGGGCAGCAAGAGACCCAGTACTTC. It codes for CASSSGQQETQYF.

The chain employs TRBV27 and TRBJ1-5; D remains unclear. Trimming shortened V by 5 bases and J by 7 bases, and 12 bases separated the two germline ends. The CDR3 spans 13 residues. Germline V gene data show CDR1 as MNHEY and CDR2 as SMNVEV (reference sequence). CDR3 nucleotides: TGTGCCAGCAGTGGAACCTTCATGCAGCCCCAGCATTTT. Its protein is CASSGTFMQPQHF.

J is TRBJ2-7 and V is TRBV29-1; D is possibly TRBD2 (5 bases). The germline V gene has CDR1 SQVTM and CDR2 ANQGSEA. Trimming shortened V by 2 bases and J by 3 bases, and 11 bases separated the two germline ends. The CDR3 totals 13 residues. The CDR3 region is CSVESEEDYEQYF. The CDR3 coding sequence is TGCAGCGTTGAATCGGAGGAAGACTACGAGCAGTACTTC.

This clonotype was detected once. The J gene is TRBJ2-7, the V gene TRBV11-2; 7 bases agree with TRBD2. The germline CDR1 and CDR2 sequences are SGHAT and FQNNGV. The ends lost 5 bases at V and 5 bases at J; junction bases unmatched: 12. CDR3 length: 15 amino acids. The CDR3 DNA reads as TGTGCCAGCAGCGCGCCAGGCGGGAGTGAAAACGAGCAGTACTTC. Translated: CASSAPGGSENEQYF. Full variable domain (outside the CDR3, taken from reference TRBV11-2 and TRBJ2-7): EAGVAQSPRYKIIEKRQSVAFWCNPISGHATLYWYQQILGQGPKLLIQFQNNGVVDDSQLPKDRFSAERLKGVDSTLKIQPAKLEDSAVYLCASSAPGGSENEQYFGPGTRLTVT.

This clonotype was counted a single time. This chain connects TRBV12-5 to TRBJ2-7; D not resolved. Germline V gene data show CDR1 as LGHNT and CDR2 as FRNRAP. V was pared by 0 bases and J by 4 bases, with 1 base between. This CDR3 region has 11 residues. This chain's CDR3 is CASGLVYEQYF. Here the CDR3 DNA reads TGTGCTAGTGGTTTGGTATACGAGCAGTACTTC.

Here the CDR3 reads CASSYQGTPYEQYF. The DNA of the CDR3 is TGCGCCAGCAGCTACCAGGGGACCCCCTACGAGCAGTACTTC. This chain uses TRBV5-1 with TRBJ2-7; tentative D call: TRBD1 (6 bases). The V gene lost 3 bases and the J gene lost 2 bases, with 12 bases spanning the gap. The CDR3 has 14 residues. Per germline, CDR1 SGHRS and CDR2 YFSETQ.

J is TRBJ1-2 and V is TRBV19; D is unclear. Looked up from germline, CDR1 is LNHDA and CDR2 is SQIVND (reference sequence). CDR3 length: 12 amino acids. The germline V and J ends were trimmed by 3 bases and 8 bases, with 10 bases remaining between them. CDR3 loop: CASSIGRAGYTF. The CDR3 nucleotides are TGTGCCAGTAGTATCGGTCGAGCGGGCTACACCTTC.

This clonotype was counted once. This chain joins TRBV6-1 and TRBJ2-5; possibly TRBD1 for D (5 bases). Trimming shortened V by 2 bases and J by 6 bases, and 16 bases separated the two germline ends. Germline V CDR1 and CDR2: MNHNS, SASEGT. CDR3 length equals 15 residues. In DNA, the CDR3 is TGTGCCAGCAGTGAAAAGCTTGGGGCCACGAAGACCCAGTACTTC. Amino acids: CASSEKLGATKTQYF.

The CDR3 sequence: CSVESRNTEAFF. Here the CDR3 DNA reads TGCAGCGTTGAATCGCGAAACACTGAAGCTTTCTTT. The chain has TRBV29-1 and TRBJ1-1; no clear D gene. The CDR3 has 12 residues. The ends were cut back, 2 bases at V and 2 bases at J, with 6 bases in the middle. The germline V gene has CDR1 SQVTM and CDR2 ANQGSEA.

The chain is built from TRBV10-2 and TRBJ2-3, with TRBD1 matching 8 bases. This CDR3 region has 12 residues. V shed 6 bases and J 6 bases; nucleotides not matched to a gene: 2. Germline V CDR1 and CDR2: WSHSY, SAAADI. Here the CDR3 DNA reads TGCGCCAGCAGGGCAGGGGGCGATACGCAGTATTTT. Its translation is CASRAGGDTQYF.

V gene TRBV7-9 combines with J gene TRBJ2-2; unclear D gene. This CDR3 spans 15 amino acids. Trimming took 4 bases from V and 4 from J, leaving 13 bases between them. Germline values: CDR1 SEHNR, CDR2 FQNEAQ (reference sequence). The chain's CDR3 is CASSSKGPVTGELFF. In nucleotides, the CDR3 is TGTGCCAGCAGCTCGAAGGGTCCTGTCACCGGGGAGCTGTTTTTT. Full variable domain (outside the CDR3, taken from reference TRBV7-9 and TRBJ2-2): DTGVSQNPRHKITKRGQNVTFRCDPISEHNRLYWYRQTLGQGPEFLTYFQNEAQLEKSRLLSDRFSAERPKGSFSTLEIQRTEQGDSAMYLCASSSKGPVTGELFFGEGSRLTVL.

This sequence joins TRBV6-1 and TRBJ1-5; no clear D. With 6 bases removed from V and 7 bases from J, the gap between germline ends came to 22 bases. CDR3 length: 16 residues. Germline CDR1 MNHNS, CDR2 SASEGT. The CDR3: CASSQTLYPGSQPQHF. The CDR3 DNA sequence: TGTGCCAGCAGCCAAACCCTCTATCCGGGGAGCCAGCCCCAGCATTTT.

Here the CDR3 DNA reads TGTGCCAGCAGCCTTTCACAGGGTTGGGAAAAACTGTTTTTT. This gives the protein CASSLSQGWEKLFF. This sequence joins TRBV7-3 and TRBJ1-4; D may be TRBD1 (6 bases). V dropped 5 bases and J dropped 8 bases, with 15 bases sitting between them. There are 14 residues in the CDR3. Per the germline V gene, CDR1 is SGHTA and CDR2 is FQGTGA. Full variable domain (outside the CDR3, taken from reference TRBV7-3 and TRBJ1-4): GAGVSQTPSNKVTEKGKYVELRCDPISGHTALYWYRQSLGQGPEFLIYFQGTGAADDSGLPNDRFFAVRPEGSVSTLKIQRTERGDSAVYLCASSLSQGWEKLFFGSGTQLSVL.

The chain couples TRBV13 to TRBJ2-7, with D uncertain. This CDR3 has 15 residues. Germline lookup yields CDR1 PRHDT and CDR2 FYEKMQ (reference sequence). V was cut by 5 bases and J by 1 base, with 15 bases left in between. This CDR3 reads CASSRSRVGSYEQYF. The CDR3 nucleotides read TGTGCCAGCAGCCGAAGCCGTGTCGGGTCCTACGAGCAGTACTTC.

The rearrangement joins TRBV28 to TRBJ1-5; D perhaps matches TRBD1 (5 bases). V was trimmed by 6 bases and J by 3 bases, leaving 15 bases between them. The germline CDR1 and CDR2 sequences are MDHEN and SYDVKM. The CDR3 has 15 amino acids. CDR3 coding DNA: TGTGCCAGCAGCTCGAGGGACCCGGCCAATCAGCCCCAGCATTTT. This translates into CASSSRDPANQPQHF. Using reference TRBV28 and TRBJ1-5 for the parts outside the CDR3, the full variable domain is DVKVTQSSRYLVKRTGEKVFLECVQDMDHENMFWYRQDPGLGLRLIYFSYDVKMKEKGDIPEGYSVSREKKERFSLILESASTNQTSMYLCASSSRDPANQPQHFGDGTRLSIL.

The rearrangement links TRBV6-5 to TRBJ2-2; D remains ambiguous. Between the trimmed V and J ends, which lost 9 bases and 6 bases, there was a span of 17 bases. The germline V gene has CDR1 MNHEY and CDR2 SVGAGI. The CDR3 is 14 residues long. The CDR3 sequence is CASYRSRWAGELFF. CDR3 nucleotides: TGTGCCAGTTACAGAAGCAGATGGGCCGGGGAGCTGTTTTTT.

This chain uses TRBV5-1 with TRBJ2-7; no clear D gene. V gave up 4 bases and J gave up 1 base, with 6 bases separating them. This CDR3 contains 12 residues. Germline V gene data show CDR1 as SGHRS and CDR2 as YFSETQ. CDR3 region: CASSGVSYEQYF. The CDR3 DNA is TGCGCCAGCAGCGGCGTATCCTACGAGCAGTACTTC.

This chain links TRBV27 with TRBJ1-2, with D possibly TRBD1 on 5 matching bases. The CDR3 extends over 14 amino acids. V shed 3 bases and J shed 0 bases, with 8 bases lying between them. CDR1 and CDR2 (germline): MNHEY, SMNVEV (reference sequence). The CDR3 DNA follows: TGTGCCAGCAGTTTGACAGCATCTAACTATGGCTACACCTTC. The encoded protein is CASSLTASNYGYTF.